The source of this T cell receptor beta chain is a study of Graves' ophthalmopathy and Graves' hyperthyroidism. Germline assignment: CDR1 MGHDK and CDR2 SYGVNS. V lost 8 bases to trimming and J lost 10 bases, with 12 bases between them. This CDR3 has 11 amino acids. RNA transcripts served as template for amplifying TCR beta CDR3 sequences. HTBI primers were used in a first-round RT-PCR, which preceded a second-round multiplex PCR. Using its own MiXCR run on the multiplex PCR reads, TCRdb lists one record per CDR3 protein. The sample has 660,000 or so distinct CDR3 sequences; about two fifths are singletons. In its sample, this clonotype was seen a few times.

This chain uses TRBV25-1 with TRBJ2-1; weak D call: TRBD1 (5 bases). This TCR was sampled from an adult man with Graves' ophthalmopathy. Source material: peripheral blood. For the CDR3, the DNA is TGTGCCAGCGCTCAGGGTCCGGAGCAGTTCTTC. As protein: CASAQGPEQFF. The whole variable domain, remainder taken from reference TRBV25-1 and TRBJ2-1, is EADIYQTPRYLVIGTGKKITLECSQTMGHDKMYWYQQDPGMELHLIHYSYGVNSTEKGDLSSESTVSRIRTEHFPLTLESARPSHTSQYLCASAQGPEQFFGPGTRLTVL.